The 21 T cell receptor beta chains below all came from one sample that was sequenced in a study of blood T cell repertoires in COVID-19. Data came from immunoSEQ multiplex PCR; TCRdb stores just in-frame clones and leaves some out. The data contain 170,000 or so clones, about 88% of them singletons. The source material was peripheral blood. These receptors were obtained from a man aged 18 to 35 who had recovered from COVID-19.

The genes are TRBV3-1 (or the pseudogene TRBV3-2) and TRBJ2-3; 11 positions match TRBD2. The CDR3 runs 15 residues. The V gene's germline CDR1 is LGHDT and CDR2 YNNKEL (reference sequence). V shed 5 bases, J shed 2 bases, and the junction held 3 bases outside the gene matches. CDR3 residues: CASSWGLAATDTQYF. The CDR3 DNA follows: TGTGCCAGCAGCTGGGGACTAGCGGCCACAGATACGCAGTATTTT.

In this sample, this clone turned up once. This sequence joins TRBV28 and TRBJ1-6, with a weak D call TRBD1 (5 bases). V lost 7 bases to trimming and J lost 6 bases, with 7 bases between them. CDR1 is MDHEN and CDR2 is SYDVKM in the germline V gene. The CDR3 runs 12 residues. CDR3 bases: TGTGCCAGCACAGGGCGTAATTCACCCCTCCACTTT. As protein: CASTGRNSPLHF.

This clone has only one observation. The rearrangement links TRBV19 to TRBJ1-2; 9 nucleotides agree with TRBD1. Looked up from germline, CDR1 is LNHDA and CDR2 is SQIVND (reference sequence). J was trimmed by 6 bases and V by 7 bases; bases with no gene match: 9. The CDR3 runs 14 residues. CDR3 sequence: CASTLTGGRNGYTF. CDR3 DNA: TGTGCCAGTACCCTGACAGGGGGTAGGAATGGCTACACCTTC.

The chain couples TRBV3-1 (or the pseudogene TRBV3-2) to TRBJ2-7, with a weak D call TRBD2 (6 bases). CDR3 length: 14 residues. With 1 base removed from V and 4 bases from J, the gap between germline ends came to 11 bases. Germline lookup yields CDR1 LGHDT and CDR2 YNNKEL (reference sequence). CDR3 sequence reads: CASSQGTGGYEQYF. CDR3 sequence (DNA): TGTGCCAGCAGCCAAGGCACCGGGGGTTACGAGCAGTACTTC.

The V and J genes are TRBV28 and TRBJ2-7, with 7 bases that match TRBD2. The CDR3 length is 17 residues. J gave up 4 bases and V 5 bases, and 17 bases lay outside the gene matches. From germline, CDR1 is MDHEN and CDR2 SYDVKM. CDR3 DNA sequence: TGTGCCAGCAGTCCGATTGGAGCGGGAATTGGGATGTACGAGCAGTACTTC. It specifies CASSPIGAGIGMYEQYF.

V and J are TRBV5-5 and TRBJ1-1, with TRBD1 as a possible D gene (6 bases). V was cut by 2 bases and J by 5 bases, with 13 bases left in between. From germline, CDR1 is SGHKS and CDR2 YYEKEE (reference sequence). The CDR3 length is 14 residues. CDR3 in amino acids: CASSLRGGGTEAFF. The CDR3 DNA follows: TGTGCCAGCAGCTTAAGGGGAGGGGGTACTGAAGCTTTCTTT.

The chain carries TRBV7-9 and TRBJ1-3, with TRBD1 as a possible D gene (5 bases). V was clipped by 1 base and J by 0 bases, with 7 bases between them. The CDR3 runs to 15 residues. Looked up from germline, CDR1 is SEHNR and CDR2 is FQNEAQ (reference sequence). The DNA for the CDR3 is TGTGCCAGCAGCTTAGACAGGCCCTCTGGAAACACCATATATTTT. As protein: CASSLDRPSGNTIYF.

The chain employs TRBV3-1 (or the pseudogene TRBV3-2) and TRBJ1-1; 7 bases fit TRBD1. V shed 5 bases and J 1 base; nucleotides not matched to a gene: 16. CDR1 and CDR2 from the germline V gene are LGHDT and YNNKEL (reference sequence). The CDR3 is 18 residues long. The DNA of the CDR3 is TGTGCCAGCAGCACGGGACTCGGGCTATCAGGGGGGAACACTGAAGCTTTCTTT. It is translated as CASSTGLGLSGGNTEAFF.

The rearrangement uses TRBV28 and TRBJ1-4; 9 nucleotides match TRBD1. The germline CDR1 and CDR2 sequences are MDHEN and SYDVKM. J lost 8 bases, V lost 5 bases, and 6 bases had no gene match. The CDR3 spans 14 residues. The CDR3 coding sequence is TGTGCCAGCAGTAAAGGACAGGGGAGAGAAAAACTGTTTTTT. This gives the protein CASSKGQGREKLFF.

This clone was picked up one time. V usage is TRBV11-3 and J usage is TRBJ2-3; 13 bases are shared with TRBD2. The CDR3 totals 18 residues. CDR1 and CDR2 (germline): SGHNT, YENEEA. With V trimmed by 5 bases and J by 2 bases, 10 bases remained unmatched. The CDR3 DNA is TGTGCCAGCAGCGAAGGACTAGCGGGAGACCTTAACACAGATACGCAGTATTTT. Residues: CASSEGLAGDLNTDTQYF.

Concerning this clone itself: The junction departs from the called germline gene at one end, perhaps through a read error. The rearrangement joins TRBV7-7 to TRBJ1-1; unclear D gene. CDR1 SSHAT and CDR2 FNYEAQ come from the germline V gene (reference sequence). The length of the CDR3 is 13 residues. Here the CDR3 DNA reads TGTGCTAGCAGCTTAAATAAGAACACTGAAGCTTTCTTT. Translating it yields CASSLNKNTEAFF.

This chain joins TRBV28 and TRBJ2-1; tentative D call: TRBD1 (6 bases). V lost 5 bases and J lost 6, with 14 bases in between. Germline CDR1 reads MDHEN; CDR2 reads SYDVKM. The CDR3 is 14 amino acids. Written as DNA, the CDR3 is TGTGCCAGCAGTCCGAGGGGGAGAGGCAATGAGCAGTTCTTC. Its protein product is CASSPRGRGNEQFF.

The chain recombines TRBV19 with TRBJ2-1; 13 nucleotides line up with TRBD2. Germline CDR1 and CDR2: LNHDA and SQIVND (reference sequence). With 6 bases clipped from V and 2 bases from J, the junction kept 7 bases outside the gene matches. The CDR3 is 17 amino acids. CDR3 protein: CASRPGLAGAPYNEQFF. DNA for the CDR3: TGTGCCAGTAGACCAGGACTAGCGGGAGCTCCCTACAATGAGCAGTTCTTC.

The gene calls are TRBV6-5 and TRBJ2-7; 7 positions match TRBD2. The trim removed 2 bases at V and 4 bases at J, leaving 5 bases unmatched. The CDR3 totals 14 residues. Germline CDR1 reads MNHEY; CDR2 reads SVGAGI. The CDR3 loop reads CASSYQAGSYEQYF. The CDR3 DNA reads as TGTGCCAGCAGTTACCAAGCGGGGTCATACGAGCAGTACTTC.

The chain couples TRBV6-5 to TRBJ1-3; D is unresolved. The CDR3 is 15 residues long. CDR1 is MNHEY and CDR2 is SVGAGI in the germline V gene. V shed 2 bases and J shed 5 bases, with 13 bases lying between them. The CDR3 loop reads CASSYLRGDRNTIYF. The CDR3 DNA sequence: TGTGCCAGCAGTTACCTCCGCGGAGATCGAAACACCATATATTTT.

The chain carries TRBV7-2 and TRBJ1-1; no clear D. This CDR3 comprises 14 residues. V lost 4 bases and J 1 base, leaving 10 bases between the germline ends. The germline gives CDR1 SGHTA, CDR2 FQGNSA. The CDR3 DNA reads as TGTGCCAGCAGCTCCTGGGCTACGAACACTGAAGCTTTCTTT. Protein: CASSSWATNTEAFF.

This chain uses TRBV6-5 with TRBJ1-6, with 8 bases that match TRBD1. J was trimmed by 7 bases and V by 6 bases; bases with no gene match: 2. This CDR3 has 13 residues. Per the germline V gene, CDR1 is MNHEY and CDR2 is SVGAGI. CDR3: CASRRTGNSPLHF. CDR3 bases: TGTGCCAGCAGACGGACAGGGAATTCACCCCTCCACTTT.

This clone came up a few times. The gene calls are TRBV6-2 or TRBV6-3 and TRBJ2-7, with 9 positions matching TRBD1. Losses at the gene ends were 5 bases for V and 2 bases for J; bases not matched to a gene: 13. The CDR3 totals 17 residues. Germline V lookup: CDR1 MNHEY, CDR2 SVGEGT. The CDR3 here is CASSRIGPRDRAYEQYF. The CDR3 region has the DNA TGTGCCAGCAGTCGGATCGGCCCCCGGGACAGGGCCTACGAGCAGTACTTC.

The chain combines TRBV18 with TRBJ1-1, with 9 bases fitting TRBD1. The germline CDR1 and CDR2 sequences are KGHSH and LQKENI. J was trimmed by 5 bases and V by 3 bases; bases with no gene match: 10. The CDR3 is made up of 16 amino acids. The CDR3 nucleotides read TGTGCCAGCTCACCTTGGACAGGGGTAGGAGGGACTGAAGCTTTCTTT. This translates into CASSPWTGVGGTEAFF.

V gene TRBV30 combines with J gene TRBJ2-7; tentatively, D is TRBD2 (6 bases). V lost 2 bases and J lost 4, with 15 bases in between. The CDR3 contains 14 residues. CDR1 is GTSNPN and CDR2 is SVGIG in the germline V gene (reference sequence). CDR3 amino acids: CAWSKGAGKYEQYF. The CDR3 nucleotides are TGTGCCTGGAGTAAAGGGGCGGGAAAGTACGAGCAGTACTTC.

CDR3 sequence reads: CASSFTNEQFF. The CDR3 DNA sequence: TGCGCCAGCAGCTTCACTAATGAGCAGTTCTTC. The rearrangement uses TRBV5-1 and TRBJ2-1; D gene uncertain. V dropped 2 bases and J dropped 7 bases, with 4 bases sitting between them. The CDR3 runs to 11 residues. Germline CDR1 reads SGHRS; CDR2 reads YFSETQ.